The T cell receptor (beta chain) under discussion was sequenced for a study of blood T cells in healthy people across ages. General study results and limits: Naive and antigen-experienced cells were not separated, limiting conclusive comparison. More naive CD4+ cells and higher diversity were found in long-lived than in aged donors.

This clonotype appeared many times. Antigen specificity is unknown. For the second PCR, which ran for about 6 to 11 cycles, a sample-barcoded 5' primer and a J-beta primer mix were used. TCRdb analysed the 5' RACE reads with MiXCR anew, one entry per CDR3 protein. In the table there are 630,000 or so distinct CDR3 sequences, about 34% of which are singletons. In germline, CDR1 is SGHRS, CDR2 YFSETQ. V was pared by 3 bases and J by 6 bases, with 20 bases between. CDR3 length: 16 residues. The source of this sequence is a woman aged 80 or older in good health. This chain links TRBV5-1 with TRBJ2-3, with D possibly matching TRBD1 (6 bases). Material for sequencing was blood. The CDR3 DNA follows: TGCGCCAGCAGCTCTACGATGACAGGCAATATGGATACGCAGTATTTT. Translation: CASSSTMTGNMDTQYF.